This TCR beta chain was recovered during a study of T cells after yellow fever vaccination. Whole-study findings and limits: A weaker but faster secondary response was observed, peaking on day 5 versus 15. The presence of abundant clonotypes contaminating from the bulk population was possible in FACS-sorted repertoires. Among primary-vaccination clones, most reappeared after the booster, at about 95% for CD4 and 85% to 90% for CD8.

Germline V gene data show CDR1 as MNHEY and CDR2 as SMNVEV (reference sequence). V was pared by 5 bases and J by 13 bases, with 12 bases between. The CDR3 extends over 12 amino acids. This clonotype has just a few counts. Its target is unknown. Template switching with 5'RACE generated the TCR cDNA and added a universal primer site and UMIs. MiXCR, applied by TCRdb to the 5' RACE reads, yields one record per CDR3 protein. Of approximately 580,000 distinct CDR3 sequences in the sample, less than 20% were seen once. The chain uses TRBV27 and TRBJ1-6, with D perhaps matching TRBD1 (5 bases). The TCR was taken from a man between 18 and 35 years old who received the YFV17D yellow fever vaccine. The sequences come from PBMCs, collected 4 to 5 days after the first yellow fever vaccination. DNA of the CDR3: TGTGCCAGCAGTATTCAGGGTTCCCCCCTCCACTTT. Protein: CASSIQGSPLHF.